The clone carrying this TCR beta chain was recorded once. The CDR3 length is 18 residues. V gave up 1 base and J gave up 0 bases, with 18 bases separating them. Germline V CDR1 and CDR2: SGHAT, FQNNGV. The assay was immunoSEQ multiplex PCR, and TCRdb's table has in-frame clones only and misses some. Among more than 25,000 clones listed, 70% to 90% were seen once. The record originates from a study of control samples from healthy donors and cancer patients. The chain carries TRBV11-2 and TRBJ2-5; D may be TRBD2 (7 bases). Material for sequencing was formalin-fixed, paraffin-embedded tissue. The TCR was taken from a female donor with melanoma. CDR3 nucleotides: TGTGCCAGCAGCTTAGGAGGGGGGGCCCCGTACTACCAAGAGACCCAGTACTTC. Residues: CASSLGGGAPYYQETQYF.